This T cell receptor beta chain stems from a study of Ad26.COV2.S vaccination and SARS-CoV-2 variants (dated by TCRdb to the early 2020s). About the investigation overall: Vaccine-arm donors were drawn from COV1001, a multicentre, randomized, double-blind, placebo-controlled phase I-IIa trial of Ad26.COV2.S in healthy adults. Ad26.COV2.S was administered intramuscularly at a dose of 5x10^10 or 1x10^11 viral particles, either as one shot or as two shots given 56 days apart. TCRbeta repertoire sequencing was used to assess the specificity and breadth of SARS-CoV-2-reactive T cell receptors after Ad26.COV2.S vaccination. The TCR-sequenced set comprised about 30 samples: about 19 Ad26.COV2.S vaccine recipients, 5 placebo recipients and 8 SARS-CoV-2 convalescent individuals. Trial participants were randomized into five groups of five: low-dose or high-dose Ad26.COV2.S given once or twice, or placebo on both occasions. Investigators did not know the trial group allocation while performing experiments and assessing outcomes. The paper as a whole reports these results and caveats: Comparable non-spike TCR breadth was observed between vaccine and placebo recipients, consistent with only spike being contained in the vaccine. Ad26.COV2.S recipients had higher spike-specific TCR breadth than placebo recipients (P = 0.0014). After vaccination, spike-specific CD8+ and CD4+ T cell responses were reported to show substantial breadth. It was noted by the authors that total T cell responses may have been underestimated by the TCR breadth and depth analyses. The study was not powered to compare responses between vaccine doses or regimens.

Interpreted using the paper, the treatment or condition label stands for: about 20 received Ad26.COV2.S at low or high dose, single or two shots; 5 received placebo; per-sample allocation not given. For vaccine and placebo recipients, the sequenced repertoires came from samples collected on day 63 after the first injection. Cohort 1b enrolled about two dozen adults aged 18-55 years at a single site in Boston, USA, between 29 July and 7 August 2020. Ad26.COV2.S consisted of a replication-incompetent adenovirus type 26 vector by which a prefusion-stabilized SARS-CoV-2 spike protein from the original Wuhan strain was expressed. As to this clone: The specificity of this receptor is unknown. Nothing much larger sits one base from this clone, and base qualities are not available. Other DNA sequences in this specimen translate into the identical CDR3.

TCRbeta CDR3 regions were sequenced with the immunoSEQ Assay. After extraction, genomic DNA underwent amplification by bias-controlled multiplex PCR, followed by high-throughput sequencing. For the original study's pipeline: Collapsing and filtering of sequences were performed to quantify the absolute abundance of each unique TCRbeta CDR3 region. T cell fraction was estimated by normalization of TCRbeta template counts to usable DNA, with usable DNA being measured through amplification of reference genes present in all nucleated cells. Repertoire TCRs were annotated as SARS-CoV-2-specific by exact matching of V gene, CDR3 amino acid sequence and J gene to a known reactive TCR set. The reference SARS-CoV-2 TCR set came from MIRA and was filtered for enrichment in COVID-19-positive ImmuneCODE repertoires, removing public or cross-reactive TCRs. Drawing on the MIRA antigens, annotated TCRs were analysed further at the level of specific ORF or position within ORF. Depth was the summed frequency of annotated unique rearrangements, while breadth was defined as annotated unique rearrangements over total unique productive rearrangements. Group comparisons of TCR breadth used two-sided Wilcoxon rank-sum tests. TCRdb's version of the immuneACCESS table is confined to in-frame rearrangements and falls short of the full clone set. An unresolved V gene accounts for under half of the shortfall where checked; the remainder is of unknown origin. Clone size and V and J calls were adopted from that table, with D and trimming inferred from the DNA. The sample table shows roughly 450,000 clones, and around 90% are seen once. Of the sample, 12% falls within the top ten clones.

Sequenced here: peripheral blood, sampled in a trial of Ad26.COV2.S vaccine versus placebo. The source of this sequence is a person between 18 and 65 years old who received the Ad26.COV2.S COVID-19 vaccine or a placebo.

The DNA sequence is given as TGTGCCAGCAGTTTTGGGACTGGGAACACTGAAGCTTTCTTT. Its translation reads: CASSFGTGNTEAFF. Here the chain combines TRBV27 and TRBJ1-1; a weak D assignment points to TRBD1 (5 bases agree). Trimming removed 3 bases from V and 1 base from J, leaving 9 bases between the germline ends. Looking up the germline V gene (reference sequence) yields CDR1 MNHEY and CDR2 SMNVEV. CDR3 length: 14 amino acids, cysteine to phenylalanine. The read is trimmed to its CDR3 DNA, 42 bases read in frame from base 1.